The rows below give T cell receptor beta chains drawn from one sample of a study of graft-versus-host responses after intestinal transplantation. No antigen has been assigned to these receptors. Generated by immunoSEQ multiplex PCR, the TCRdb table keeps only in-frame clones and is missing some. The data hold about 100,000 clones, with roughly 86% observed a single time. The material was unstimulated CD4+ T cells sorted from spleen or lymph node cells, obtained before transplant. These receptors were taken from a human donor who was the organ donor for an intestinal transplant. The CDR3 runs from the conserved cysteine through the conserved F or W. Each record gives: clone size, J gene, V gene, D gene, CDR3 DNA, CDR3 protein. A D gene is named only where the DNA matches it firmly. The size of a clone is reported for some rows only, either as once, few or many, or as a class for expanded clones.

clone_size: -; j_call: TRBJ2-5; v_call: TRBV18; d_call: -; cdr3_nt: TGTGCCAGCTCACGACGGGACCAAGAGACCCAGTACTTC; cdr3_aa: CASSRRDQETQYF
clone_size: -; j_call: TRBJ2-1; v_call: TRBV18; d_call: TRBD2; cdr3_nt: TGTGCCAGCTCACCACGGCGGACAAGCGGGGCTAGCTCCTACAATGAGCAGTTCTTC; cdr3_aa: CASSPRRTSGASSYNEQFF
clone_size: -; j_call: TRBJ2-5; v_call: TRBV5-1; d_call: -; cdr3_nt: TGCGCCAGCAGCGCGGGAAGGGGGCCGGAGACCCAGTACTTC; cdr3_aa: CASSAGRGPETQYF
clone_size: -; j_call: TRBJ1-2; v_call: TRBV5-4; d_call: -; cdr3_nt: TGTGCCAGCAGCCGGGTAGGCACCCTGGGAGGCTACACCTTC; cdr3_aa: CASSRVGTLGGYTF
clone_size: -; j_call: TRBJ2-7; v_call: TRBV19; d_call: -; cdr3_nt: TGTGCCAGTAGTAGAAAGCGGACCTCCTACGAGCAGTACTTC; cdr3_aa: CASSRKRTSYEQYF
clone_size: -; j_call: TRBJ1-1; v_call: TRBV6-1; d_call: -; cdr3_nt: TGTGCCAGCATCCTAGAGTCCAGCGCAACTGAAGCTTTCTTT; cdr3_aa: CASILESSATEAFF
clone_size: -; j_call: TRBJ2-1; v_call: TRBV7-8; d_call: -; cdr3_nt: TGTGCCAGCAGCTCCTTAGCGGCGGGGTCGAATGAGCAGTTCTTC; cdr3_aa: CASSSLAAGSNEQFF
clone_size: -; j_call: TRBJ2-3; v_call: TRBV5-6; d_call: -; cdr3_nt: TGTGCCAGCAGGGACGAGAGATCTCGCACAGATACGCAGTATTTT; cdr3_aa: CASRDERSRTDTQYF
clone_size: -; j_call: TRBJ2-7; v_call: TRBV7-9; d_call: -; cdr3_nt: TGTGCCAGCAGCTTACCCAGTCGACTAGAAGTACCCGAGCAGTACTTC; cdr3_aa: CASSLPSRLEVPEQYF
clone_size: -; j_call: TRBJ2-1; v_call: TRBV27; d_call: TRBD2; cdr3_nt: TGTGCCAGCAGTAACAGCGGGACTATACAAAGAGTAGGGCAGTTCTTC; cdr3_aa: CASSNSGTIQRVGQFF
clone_size: -; j_call: TRBJ2-7; v_call: TRBV5-1; d_call: -; cdr3_nt: TGCGCCAGCAGCTTGGTTGGGGGAGACCTCTACGAGCAGTACTTC; cdr3_aa: CASSLVGGDLYEQYF
clone_size: -; j_call: TRBJ2-3; v_call: TRBV6-6; d_call: -; cdr3_nt: TGTGCCAGCAGTTACTCGGACACAGATACGCAGTATTTT; cdr3_aa: CASSYSDTDTQYF
clone_size: -; j_call: TRBJ2-3; v_call: TRBV6-1; d_call: TRBD1; cdr3_nt: TGTGCCACCCGACAGGGGAGCACAGATACGCAGTATTTT; cdr3_aa: CATRQGSTDTQYF
clone_size: -; j_call: TRBJ2-7; v_call: TRBV6-9; d_call: TRBD2; cdr3_nt: TGTGCCAGCAGCCTTGGACTAGCGGGGACCACGTACGAGCAGTACTTC; cdr3_aa: CASSLGLAGTTYEQYF
clone_size: -; j_call: TRBJ1-1; v_call: TRBV18; d_call: -; cdr3_nt: TGTGCCAGCTCACCTAACCAGGGCACGAACACTGAAGCTTTCTTT; cdr3_aa: CASSPNQGTNTEAFF
clone_size: -; j_call: TRBJ2-5; v_call: TRBV6-1; d_call: TRBD1; cdr3_nt: TGTGCCAGCAGTGAGACAGGGGGAAGAGAGACCCAGTACTTC; cdr3_aa: CASSETGGRETQYF
clone_size: -; j_call: TRBJ1-5; v_call: TRBV7-8; d_call: -; cdr3_nt: TGTGCCAGCAGTTTGGTAGGCGGGACCCTTTATTTCAATCAGCCCCAGCATTTT; cdr3_aa: CASSLVGGTLYFNQPQHF
clone_size: -; j_call: TRBJ2-3; v_call: TRBV7-3; d_call: TRBD2; cdr3_nt: TGTGCCAGCAGTCCCGGACTAGCGGGAGGAACAGATACGCAGTATTTT; cdr3_aa: CASSPGLAGGTDTQYF
clone_size: -; j_call: TRBJ1-2; v_call: TRBV18; d_call: -; cdr3_nt: TGTGCCAGCTCACCACAGGGGGTCGGATCCTATGGCTACACCTTC; cdr3_aa: CASSPQGVGSYGYTF
clone_size: -; j_call: TRBJ1-2; v_call: TRBV6-5; d_call: -; cdr3_nt: TGTGCCAGCAGTCCGGGACTGAACTATGGCTACACCTTC; cdr3_aa: CASSPGLNYGYTF
clone_size: -; j_call: TRBJ1-2; v_call: TRBV7-8; d_call: -; cdr3_nt: TGTGCCAGCAGCCCCCACCGGGACCGGGACTATGGCTACACCTTC; cdr3_aa: CASSPHRDRDYGYTF
clone_size: -; j_call: TRBJ1-4; v_call: TRBV19; d_call: TRBD1; cdr3_nt: TGTGCCAGTAGTATGGCAGGGACAGGGAAACTGTTTTTT; cdr3_aa: CASSMAGTGKLFF
clone_size: -; j_call: TRBJ1-2; v_call: TRBV1; d_call: -; cdr3_nt: TGCACCAGCAGCCAAGATAGGGTGGGAGGGAACTATGGCTACACCTTC; cdr3_aa: CTSSQDRVGGNYGYTF
clone_size: -; j_call: TRBJ2-1; v_call: TRBV7-9; d_call: TRBD2; cdr3_nt: TGTGCCAGCAGCTTAGCCAATTTAGCGGGGGGATACAATGAGCAGTTCTTC; cdr3_aa: CASSLANLAGGYNEQFF
clone_size: -; j_call: TRBJ1-4; v_call: TRBV19; d_call: -; cdr3_nt: TGTGCCAGTAGTATTGCCGGGAATGAAAAACTGTTTTTT; cdr3_aa: CASSIAGNEKLFF
clone_size: -; j_call: TRBJ2-5; v_call: TRBV10-1; d_call: -; cdr3_nt: TGCGCCAGCACAAGACAGTACCAAGAGACCCAGTACTTC; cdr3_aa: CASTRQYQETQYF
clone_size: -; j_call: TRBJ1-1; v_call: TRBV6-5; d_call: -; cdr3_nt: TGTGCCAGCAGTTACGGGGGGGAGGTGAACACTGAAGCTTTCTTT; cdr3_aa: CASSYGGEVNTEAFF
clone_size: -; j_call: TRBJ1-1; v_call: TRBV5-4; d_call: -; cdr3_nt: TGTGCCAGCAGCTTGGTTCGCGACAGCTCGGCGAACACTGAAGCTTTCTTT; cdr3_aa: CASSLVRDSSANTEAFF
clone_size: few; j_call: TRBJ2-1; v_call: TRBV7-3; d_call: -; cdr3_nt: TGTGCCAGCAGCTTACAAGGGGGTAGCTCCTACAATGAGCAGTTCTTC; cdr3_aa: CASSLQGGSSYNEQFF
clone_size: -; j_call: TRBJ2-1; v_call: TRBV19; d_call: TRBD2; cdr3_nt: TGTGCCAGTAACGAGGGACTAGCGGGGCAGAATGAGCAGTTCTTC; cdr3_aa: CASNEGLAGQNEQFF
clone_size: -; j_call: TRBJ1-2; v_call: TRBV7-2; d_call: -; cdr3_nt: TGTGCCAGCAGCTTAGTCGGTACTTATGGCTACACCTTC; cdr3_aa: CASSLVGTYGYTF
clone_size: -; j_call: TRBJ2-7; v_call: TRBV6-5; d_call: TRBD1; cdr3_nt: TGTGCCAGCAGTTTCTCGGGGACAGGGGGTTACGAGCAGTACTTC; cdr3_aa: CASSFSGTGGYEQYF